The 23 T cell receptor beta chains below all came from one sample that was sequenced in a study of OX40 agonist ivuxolimab in advanced cancers. Sequencing was performed with immunoSEQ multiplex PCR; in TCRdb, only in-frame clones are kept and a portion is missing. The sample shows tens of thousands of clones, roughly 92% of them seen only once. Here the sequenced sample was CD4+ or CD8+ T cells sorted from blood, taken in a trial of the OX40 agonist ivuxolimab. Receptors were obtained from an adult with an advanced solid tumor such as melanoma, head and neck, liver or kidney cancer.

The chain joins TRBV12-1 to TRBJ2-3; the table's D call TRBD2 went unverified against the DNA. TRBV12-1 is deemed a pseudogene. The CDR3 is made up of 15 amino acids. CDR3 coding DNA: TGTGCCAGCAGCTTTGAGATTAGAACGACAGATACGCAGTATTTT. It codes for CASSFEIRTTDTQYF.

The chain joins TRBV7-2 to TRBJ1-6; 9 bases match TRBD1. J lost 6 bases, V lost 6 bases, and 6 bases had no gene match. Germline V gene lookup returns CDR1 SGHTA and CDR2 FQGNSA. The CDR3 sequence is 15 residues long. The CDR3 spells CASRSPGQGNSPLHF. The DNA for the CDR3 is TGTGCCAGCAGATCCCCGGGACAGGGTAATTCACCCCTCCACTTT. Using reference TRBV7-2 and TRBJ1-6 for the parts outside the CDR3, the full variable domain is GAGVSQSPSNKVTEKGKDVELRCDPISGHTALYWYRQSLGQGLEFLIYFQGNSAPDKSGLPSDRFSAERTGGSVSTLTIQRTQQEDSAVYLCASRSPGQGNSPLHFGNGTRLTVT.

The chain carries TRBV27 and TRBJ2-7; D unclear. Germline V gene sequence: CDR1 MNHEY, CDR2 SMNVEV (reference sequence). The CDR3 covers 15 residues. V gave up 7 bases and J gave up 3 bases, with 19 bases separating them. This chain's CDR3 is CASIGRSAGHYEQYF. CDR3 nucleotide sequence: TGTGCCAGCATTGGTAGGTCGGCCGGGCACTACGAGCAGTACTTC.

The chain uses TRBV10-3 and TRBJ2-6; TRBD1 might be the D (5 bases). The germline V gene has CDR1 ENHRY and CDR2 SYGVKD. The CDR3 is 18 amino acids. Trimming cost V 3 bases and J 0 bases, with 15 bases left between them. CDR3 in DNA: TGTGCCATCAGTGACCAGGGAACCCATATCTCTGGGGCCAACGTCCTGACTTTC. Translated: CAISDQGTHISGANVLTF.

The J gene is TRBJ2-7, the V gene TRBV7-8, with a weak D call TRBD1 (5 bases). Germline CDR1 SGHVS, CDR2 FQNEAQ. Trimming took 2 bases from V and 6 from J, leaving 11 bases between them. This CDR3 is 13 amino acids long. Here the CDR3 reads CASSLFRVSEQYF. CDR3 in DNA: TGTGCCAGCAGCTTATTCAGGGTCTCCGAGCAGTACTTC.

The chain couples TRBV5-1 to TRBJ1-3; D not certain. Germline V CDR1 and CDR2: SGHRS, YFSETQ. With 0 bases removed from V and 3 bases from J, the gap between germline ends came to 7 bases. This CDR3 is 14 amino acids long. CDR3 bases: TGCGCCAGCAGCTTGGCAGGAGGTGGAAACACCATATATTTT. Encoded protein: CASSLAGGGNTIYF.

This clone was detected only a few times. J is TRBJ1-1 and V is TRBV18, with no clear D. Germline loops: CDR1 KGHSH, CDR2 LQKENI. V was clipped by 2 bases and J by 4 bases, with 11 bases between them. The CDR3 runs 14 residues. Here the CDR3 reads CASSPASPSTEAFF. The CDR3 coding sequence is TGTGCCAGCTCACCAGCCAGCCCCAGCACTGAAGCTTTCTTT.

This clone was recorded once. The chain couples TRBV2 to TRBJ1-4, with 7 bases lining up with TRBD1. CDR1 SNHLY and CDR2 FYNNEI come from the germline V gene. V was clipped by 6 bases and J by 6 bases; unmatched bases: 4. This CDR3 comprises 13 residues. CDR3 protein: CASSRQGYEKLFF. CDR3 nucleotide sequence: TGTGCCAGCAGCAGACAGGGTTATGAAAAACTGTTTTTT.

In the case of this clone: The same CDR3 also results from other DNA sequences found in this sample. The V call is TRBV5-4, the J call TRBJ2-7; no clear D. The V gene lost 4 bases and the J gene lost 0 bases, with 2 bases spanning the gap. This CDR3 has 11 amino acids. Germline CDR1 SGHNT, CDR2 YYREEE (reference sequence). The CDR3 DNA is TGTGCCAGCAGCAGCTCCTACGAGCAGTACTTC. Protein: CASSSSYEQYF. Looking up the rest from reference TRBV5-4 and TRBJ2-7 gives the full variable domain: ETGVTQSPTHLIKTRGQQVTLRCSSQSGHNTVSWYQQALGQGPQFIFQYYREEENGRGNFPPRFSGLQFPNYSSELNVNALELDDSALYLCASSSSYEQYFGPGTRLTVT.

This clone was found once. The chain recombines TRBV11-2 with TRBJ2-5; a possible D gene is TRBD1 (6 bases). CDR1 and CDR2 from the germline V gene are SGHAT and FQNNGV. The CDR3 is 14 residues long. V shed 5 bases and J shed 4 bases, with 14 bases lying between them. The CDR3 protein is CASSTYTGLETQYF. CDR3 bases: TGTGCCAGCAGCACATACACAGGGTTAGAGACCCAGTACTTC.

The CDR3 bases are TGTGCTATCGGAGGCCCGGGGGGCACAGATACGCAGTATTTT. As protein: CAIGGPGGTDTQYF. The chain uses TRBV30 and TRBJ2-3, with D perhaps matching TRBD2 (6 bases). Germline CDR1 and CDR2: GTSNPN and SVGIG (reference sequence). The CDR3 is 14 residues long.

CDR3 sequence (DNA): TGTGCCAGCAGTCCATCTTTGGGGGGAAACATTCAGTACTTC. This codes for CASSPSLGGNIQYF. V is TRBV25-1 and J is TRBJ2-4; D might be TRBD2 (6 bases). Trimming stripped 5 bases from V and 6 bases from J, with 14 bases between. Germline V gene lookup returns CDR1 MGHDK and CDR2 SYGVNS. The length of the CDR3 is 14 residues.

The chain joins TRBV5-5 to TRBJ2-7; D unresolved. CDR1 and CDR2 from the germline V gene are SGHKS and YYEKEE (reference sequence). The length of the CDR3 is 12 residues. Deletions cut 4 bases from V and 2 bases from J, with 7 bases between. The CDR3 nucleotides read TGTGCCAGCAGCCGGATAGCCTACGAGCAGTACTTC. It specifies CASSRIAYEQYF.

The chain uses TRBV27 and TRBJ1-5; D possibly corresponds to TRBD1 (6 bases). CDR1 is MNHEY, CDR2 SMNVEV, per germline (reference sequence). V was shortened by 5 bases and J by 0 bases, with 14 bases between the two germline ends. The length of the CDR3 is 16 residues. The CDR3 loop is CASSLRTDYSNQPQHF. CDR3 in DNA: TGTGCCAGCAGTCTTCGGACAGATTATAGCAATCAGCCCCAGCATTTT.

V and J are TRBV18 and TRBJ2-2; no definite D call. The CDR3 has 13 residues. V shed 5 bases and J shed 5 bases, with 9 bases lying between them. Germline CDR1 and CDR2: KGHSH and LQKENI. CDR3 residues: CASSIDGTGELFF. CDR3 sequence (DNA): TGTGCCAGCTCAATCGACGGGACCGGGGAGCTGTTTTTT.

This chain uses TRBV5-8 with TRBJ2-1; TRBD1 is a possible D gene (6 bases). Looked up from germline, CDR1 is SGHTS and CDR2 is YDEGEE. V was pared by 4 bases and J by 0 bases, with 14 bases between. The length of the CDR3 is 16 residues. CDR3 residues: CASSRQDGSSYNEQFF. The CDR3 DNA is TGTGCCAGCAGCCGACAGGACGGAAGCTCCTACAATGAGCAGTTCTTC. Variable domain in full (rest from reference TRBV5-8 and TRBJ2-1): EAGVTQSPTHLIKTRGQQATLRCSPISGHTSVYWYQQALGLGLQFLLWYDEGEERNRGNFPPRFSGRQFPNYSSELNVNALELEDSALYLCASSRQDGSSYNEQFFGPGTRLTVL.

The table lists this clone with a count of one. The chain combines TRBV7-7 with TRBJ2-3; tentative D call: TRBD2 (5 bases). Germline loops: CDR1 SSHAT, CDR2 FNYEAQ (reference sequence). Trimming stripped 1 base from V and 0 bases from J, with 8 bases between. This CDR3 comprises 15 residues. This CDR3 is CASSLGLASTDTQYF. CDR3 bases: TGTGCCAGCAGCTTAGGTCTAGCTAGCACAGATACGCAGTATTTT. Full variable domain (missing parts from reference TRBV7-7 and TRBJ2-3): GAGVSQSPRYKVTKRGQDVTLRCDPISSHATLYWYQQALGQGPEFLTYFNYEAQPDKSGLPSDRFSAERPEGSISTLTIQRTEQRDSAMYRCASSLGLASTDTQYFGPGTRLTVL.

V and J are TRBV6-1 and TRBJ1-2, with a tentative D call TRBD1 (6 bases). CDR3 length: 15 residues. Looked up from germline, CDR1 is MNHNS and CDR2 is SASEGT. V lost 3 bases and J 4 bases, leaving 15 bases between the germline ends. The CDR3 protein is CASSDGVGGAYGYTF. The CDR3, as DNA: TGTGCCAGCAGTGATGGGGTCGGGGGGGCCTATGGCTACACCTTC.

The chain uses TRBV19 and TRBJ2-1, with unresolved D. V lost 4 bases and J lost 5, with 12 bases in between. The CDR3 has 14 residues. Germline CDR1 and CDR2: LNHDA and SQIVND (reference sequence). The CDR3 DNA follows: TGTGCCAGTAGTACCCAGATAGCAAACAATGAGCAGTTCTTC. As protein: CASSTQIANNEQFF. Variable domain in full (rest from reference TRBV19 and TRBJ2-1): DGGITQSPKYLFRKEGQNVTLSCEQNLNHDAMYWYRQDPGQGLRLIYYSQIVNDFQKGDIAEGYSVSREKKESFPLTVTSAQKNPTAFYLCASSTQIANNEQFFGPGTRLTVL.

This rearrangement joins TRBV10-3 to TRBJ2-7; D possibly matches TRBD1 or TRBD2 (5 bases each). Trimming shortened V by 4 bases and J by 6 bases, and 7 bases separated the two germline ends. This CDR3 spans 11 amino acids. In germline, CDR1 is ENHRY, CDR2 SYGVKD. CDR3 sequence: CAISGGTEQYF. CDR3 nucleotides: TGTGCCATCAGTGGAGGGACCGAGCAGTACTTC.

CDR3: CASLKVAGGVEQFF. DNA of the CDR3: TGTGCCAGCTTGAAGGTAGCGGGAGGGGTGGAGCAGTTCTTC. The chain couples TRBV2 to TRBJ2-1, with 11 positions matching TRBD2. The CDR3 extends over 14 amino acids. V dropped 8 bases and J dropped 10; count of bases not matched to a gene: 10. The germline V gene encodes CDR1 SNHLY and CDR2 FYNNEI.

This clone was observed a single time. J is TRBJ2-5 and V is TRBV19; TRBD2 is a possible D gene (5 bases). This CDR3 is 13 amino acids long. Germline CDR1 is LNHDA and CDR2 is SQIVND (reference sequence). Trimming removed 3 bases at V and 2 bases at J, with 7 bases between. This chain's CDR3 is CASSMSGQETQYF. For the CDR3, the DNA is TGTGCCAGTAGTATGTCGGGACAAGAGACCCAGTACTTC.

This clone was seen only once. The chain employs TRBV11-3 and TRBJ1-1, with D unresolved. The germline gives CDR1 SGHNT, CDR2 YENEEA. The V end lost 5 bases, the J end lost 0 bases, and 10 bases lay between the germline ends. This CDR3 region has 14 residues. CDR3 protein: CASSPTPLNTEAFF. As DNA, the CDR3 is TGTGCCAGCAGCCCTACCCCGTTGAACACTGAAGCTTTCTTT. Looking up the rest from reference TRBV11-3 and TRBJ1-1 gives the full variable domain: EAGVVQSPRYKIIEKKQPVAFWCNPISGHNTLYWYLQNLGQGPELLIRYENEEAVDDSQLPKDRFSAERLKGVDSTLKIQPAELGDSAVYLCASSPTPLNTEAFFGQGTRLTVV.